These 32 T cell receptor beta chains were sequenced from one sample in a study of beta chain features in type 1 diabetes. The entirety of the isolated RNA underwent reverse transcription, so expressed TCRB transcripts were sequenced. Sequenced by immunoSEQ multiplex PCR; TCRdb stores in-frame clones only, minus some. The sample comprises 350,000 to 450,000 clones, approximately 15% of which are singletons, and roughly 0.038% rests with the top ten. Input material: naive CD4+ T cells from blood. The origin of the receptors is a man aged 25 to 40 in good health.

This clone has just a few counts. The same CDR3 also results from other DNA sequences found in this sample. The chain recombines TRBV14 with TRBJ1-4, with D hard to call. The germline CDR1 and CDR2 sequences are SGHDN and FVKESK. The V and J ends lost 1 base and 7 bases respectively, with 4 bases between them. This CDR3 is built from 12 residues. CDR3 sequence (DNA): TGTGCCAGCAGCCAAGTGGGTGAAAAACTGTTTTTT. Translated, it gives CASSQVGEKLFF.

The J gene is TRBJ1-2, the V gene TRBV25-1; TRBD1 might be the D (6 bases). V lost 6 bases and J lost 8, with 28 bases in between. This CDR3 is built from 17 residues. Germline CDR1 is MGHDK and CDR2 is SYGVNS. CDR3 nucleotides: TGTGCCAGCAGATCGTCGGGGGCCGGAATCCGAATGCGGGGCTACACCTTC. This translates into CASRSSGAGIRMRGYTF.

This clone occurred a few times. V is TRBV29-1 and J is TRBJ1-3; 9 bases fit TRBD1. The CDR3 extends over 15 amino acids. CDR1 is SQVTM, CDR2 ANQGSEA, per germline. V dropped 6 bases and J dropped 1; count of bases not matched to a gene: 7. The CDR3 protein is CSVTHRGQSGNTIYF. Written as DNA, the CDR3 is TGCAGCGTCACACACAGGGGGCAATCTGGAAACACCATATATTTT.

This clone was seen a handful of times. Here the CDR3 reads CASRSHRTRNIQYF. CDR3 in DNA: TGTGCCAGCAGATCCCATAGGACAAGGAACATTCAGTACTTC. The chain employs TRBV27 and TRBJ2-4, with a possible D match to TRBD1 (5 bases). The CDR3 runs to 14 residues. Looked up from germline, CDR1 is MNHEY and CDR2 is SMNVEV (reference sequence). V was trimmed by 6 bases and J by 7 bases, leaving 16 bases between them.

This CDR3 reads CASSTMGTSGRAGTDTQYF. CDR3 bases: TGTGCCAGTAGTACTATGGGGACTAGCGGGAGAGCGGGCACAGATACGCAGTATTTT. The chain combines TRBV19 with TRBJ2-3; 14 positions agree with TRBD2. Germline lookup yields CDR1 LNHDA and CDR2 SQIVND (reference sequence). J lost 1 base, V lost 4 bases, and 10 bases had no gene match. The CDR3 totals 19 residues.

The V call is TRBV7-2, the J call TRBJ2-7; 9 nucleotides agree with TRBD1. The V gene end was trimmed by 3 bases and the J gene end by 2 bases; junction bases not matched to a gene: 5. This CDR3 spans 15 amino acids. Germline V gene data show CDR1 as SGHTA and CDR2 as FQGNSA. This chain's CDR3 is CASSLAGTGTYEQYF. CDR3 coding DNA: TGTGCCAGCAGCTTGGCCGGGACAGGGACCTACGAGCAGTACTTC.

This clone has a handful of counts. The chain recombines TRBV27 with TRBJ1-5, with TRBD1 identical over 8 bases. This CDR3 has 13 amino acids. After removal of 6 bases from V and 7 bases from J, the junction contained 5 bases not matched to a gene. Germline V gene data show CDR1 as MNHEY and CDR2 as SMNVEV (reference sequence). Here the CDR3 reads CASRDRERQPQHF. The CDR3 nucleotides read TGTGCCAGCAGGGACAGGGAACGACAGCCCCAGCATTTT.

J is TRBJ2-2 and V is TRBV5-4; 7 positions agree with TRBD2. The CDR3 contains 15 residues. Germline-derived CDR1 and CDR2 are SGHNT and YYREEE (reference sequence). Trimming cost V 2 bases and J 3 bases; bases outside gene matches: 4. CDR3 coding DNA: TGTGCCAGCAGCTTCGTCCGGGGGGACACCGGGGAGCTGTTTTTT. Its protein is CASSFVRGDTGELFF.

This clone was counted between two and nine times. This chain connects TRBV5-1 to TRBJ2-5; D assignment may be TRBD1 or TRBD2 (5 bases each). The germline V and J ends were trimmed by 4 bases and 4 bases, with 11 bases remaining between them. The CDR3 has 13 amino acids. The germline CDR1 and CDR2 sequences are SGHRS and YFSETQ. This CDR3 is CASSRDPRETQYF. For the CDR3, the DNA is TGCGCCAGCAGCCGGGACCCGAGAGAGACCCAGTACTTC.

V is TRBV2 and J is TRBJ2-7, with a possible D match to TRBD2 (6 bases). V lost 7 bases to trimming and J lost 6 bases, with 19 bases between them. Germline loops: CDR1 SNHLY, CDR2 FYNNEI. The CDR3 covers 14 residues. The CDR3 nucleotides read TGTGCCAGCACCGAGCGGGTGCTTGATGTCGAGCAGTACTTC. Translated: CASTERVLDVEQYF.

Only a few counts were recorded for this clone. V and J are TRBV5-6 and TRBJ1-1, with 9 bases that match TRBD1. CDR3 length: 15 residues. With 5 bases clipped from V and 3 bases from J, the junction kept 8 bases outside the gene matches. The germline V gene encodes CDR1 SGHDT and CDR2 YYEEEE. The CDR3 here is CASRTITGGDTEAFF. CDR3 sequence (DNA): TGTGCCAGCAGGACGATCACAGGGGGCGACACTGAAGCTTTCTTT.

The rearrangement links TRBV11-2 to TRBJ2-7; no reliable D call. The germline CDR1 and CDR2 sequences are SGHAT and FQNNGV. The CDR3 loop spans 11 amino acids. The germline V and J ends were trimmed by 2 bases and 6 bases, with 5 bases remaining between them. The CDR3 coding sequence is TGTGCCAGCAGCTTATGGTTCGAGCAGTACTTC. It translates to CASSLWFEQYF. Looking up the rest from reference TRBV11-2 and TRBJ2-7 gives the full variable domain: EAGVAQSPRYKIIEKRQSVAFWCNPISGHATLYWYQQILGQGPKLLIQFQNNGVVDDSQLPKDRFSAERLKGVDSTLKIQPAKLEDSAVYLCASSLWFEQYFGPGTRLTVT.

A remark on this clone: This sample also contains other DNA sequences that code for the same CDR3. The chain carries TRBV5-1 and TRBJ2-7, with D possibly being TRBD1 (5 bases). CDR1 is SGHRS and CDR2 is YFSETQ in the germline V gene. V was cut by 2 bases and J by 2 bases, with 8 bases left in between. The CDR3 loop spans 13 amino acids. CDR3 sequence (DNA): TGCGCCAGCAGCTTCACAGGTACCTACGAGCAGTACTTC. It specifies CASSFTGTYEQYF. The full variable domain, in which reference TRBV5-1 and TRBJ2-7 provide the parts outside the CDR3, is KAGVTQTPRYLIKTRGQQVTLSCSPISGHRSVSWYQQTPGQGLQFLFEYFSETQRNKGNFPGRFSGRQFSNSRSEMNVSTLELGDSALYLCASSFTGTYEQYFGPGTRLTVT.

The CDR3 reads CASSLLDRAGSDYGYTF. As DNA, the CDR3 is TGTGCCAGCAGCTTACTGGACAGGGCGGGTTCGGACTATGGCTACACCTTC. The V gene is TRBV13, the J gene TRBJ1-2, with 8 bases aligning to TRBD1. V lost 2 bases and J lost 3; bases outside the gene matches: 11. The V gene's germline CDR1 is PRHDT and CDR2 FYEKMQ (reference sequence). CDR3 length: 17 amino acids.

This chain uses TRBV5-1 with TRBJ2-6, with D possibly called TRBD1 or TRBD2 (6 bases each). V dropped 5 bases and J dropped 0 bases, with 18 bases sitting between them. Germline-derived CDR1 and CDR2 are SGHRS and YFSETQ. The CDR3 has 18 amino acids. This chain's CDR3 is CASSYATGSGSGANVLTF. CDR3 DNA: TGCGCCAGCAGTTACGCGACAGGTAGCGGCTCTGGGGCCAACGTCCTGACTTTC.

In this sample, this clone turned up a few times. This chain connects TRBV15 to TRBJ2-5; a weak D match, TRBD2 (6 bases). The CDR3 extends over 15 amino acids. V lost 2 bases, J lost 5 bases, and 15 bases lay in between. Germline loops: CDR1 LNHNV, CDR2 YYDKDF (reference sequence). Here the CDR3 DNA reads TGTGCCACCAGCAGAAACTCTGGAGGAGGGGAGACCCAGTACTTC. Encoded protein: CATSRNSGGGETQYF.

The chain combines TRBV29-1 with TRBJ2-5; a possible D gene is TRBD2 (7 bases). CDR1 and CDR2 from the germline V gene are SQVTM and ANQGSEA. The CDR3 has 12 residues. Trimming stripped 8 bases from V and 5 bases from J, with 15 bases between. The CDR3 protein is CSSLGGQETQYF. CDR3 DNA: TGCAGCTCCCTCGGGGGGCAGGAGACCCAGTACTTC.

This clone was seen more than once but under ten times. The gene calls are TRBV27 and TRBJ2-7; 7 positions match TRBD1. CDR3 length equals 17 residues. The J segment lost 2 bases and the V segment lost 7 bases, leaving 17 bases of the junction unmatched. In germline, CDR1 is MNHEY, CDR2 SMNVEV (reference sequence). The CDR3 spells CASTSLTGVGMTYEQYF. For the CDR3, the DNA is TGTGCCAGCACGAGCCTCACAGGGGTTGGGATGACCTACGAGCAGTACTTC.

The chain combines TRBV4-3 with TRBJ1-2, with 10 bases identical to TRBD1. Trimming took 1 base from V and 4 from J; bases not matched to a gene: 3. The CDR3 is 15 amino acids. Germline V gives CDR1 LGHNA, CDR2 YSLEER. The CDR3 here is CASSQGTGGVYGYTF. The CDR3 DNA is TGCGCCAGCAGCCAAGGGACAGGGGGAGTCTATGGCTACACCTTC.

Only a few counts were recorded for this clone. This rearrangement joins TRBV30 to TRBJ1-1, with D possibly TRBD1 on 6 matching bases. The CDR3 spans 15 residues. Trimming removed 2 bases at V and 0 bases at J, with 13 bases between. Germline CDR1 GTSNPN, CDR2 SVGIG (reference sequence). The chain's CDR3 is CAWSIPGQLNTEAFF. The CDR3 DNA is TGTGCCTGGAGTATACCCGGACAGTTGAACACTGAAGCTTTCTTT.

In nucleotides, the CDR3 is TGTGCCAGCAGTTACTCTGTGGTTGGCAGGGGGTACGAGCAGTACTTC. It codes for CASSYSVVGRGYEQYF. The chain recombines TRBV6-5 with TRBJ2-7; TRBD1 agrees at 7 bases. The CDR3 has 16 amino acids. The V gene end was trimmed by 0 bases and the J gene end by 4 bases; junction bases not matched to a gene: 9. Germline V lookup: CDR1 MNHEY, CDR2 SVGAGI.

CDR3 in DNA: TGTGCCAGCAGCCCGACCTCTCCCCGGGGCGAAAAACTGTTTTTT. Encoded protein: CASSPTSPRGEKLFF. The chain is built from TRBV7-8 and TRBJ1-4; TRBD1 might be the D (5 bases). CDR3 length equals 15 residues. The V end lost 5 bases, the J end lost 8 bases, and 18 bases lay between the germline ends. Looked up from germline, CDR1 is SGHVS and CDR2 is FQNEAQ.

The chain employs TRBV7-9 and TRBJ1-1, with TRBD1 identical over 8 bases. Germline values: CDR1 SEHNR, CDR2 FQNEAQ (reference sequence). The junction had 10 bases not matched to a gene; V was cut back by 4 bases and J by 9 bases. There are 14 residues in the CDR3. This CDR3 reads CASSSLDREGKAFF. The CDR3 DNA reads TGTGCCAGCAGCTCCTTGGACAGGGAAGGTAAAGCTTTCTTT.

The table lists this clone with a few counts. V usage is TRBV25-1 and J usage is TRBJ2-3; 11 bases align to TRBD2. CDR3 length: 16 residues. Germline values: CDR1 MGHDK, CDR2 SYGVNS. V was pared by 8 bases and J by 3 bases, with 10 bases of the junction left unmatched. The CDR3 protein is CASGPNIAGGTDTQYF. Written as DNA, the CDR3 is TGTGCCAGCGGCCCCAACATAGCGGGAGGGACAGATACGCAGTATTTT.

V and J are TRBV7-6 and TRBJ1-3; D ambiguous. Germline CDR1 is SGHVS and CDR2 is FNYEAQ. Between the trimmed V and J ends, which lost 2 bases and 0 bases, there was a span of 11 bases. The CDR3 covers 16 residues. The CDR3 DNA sequence: TGTGCCAGCAGCTTAATCGGACGGGCCTCTGGAAACACCATATATTTT. As protein: CASSLIGRASGNTIYF.

This clone occurred a few times. The chain links TRBV30 to TRBJ1-4, with a tentative D call TRBD1 (5 bases). The CDR3 spans 14 residues. Germline assignment: CDR1 GTSNPN and CDR2 SVGIG (reference sequence). With 4 bases removed from V and 0 bases from J, the gap between germline ends came to 9 bases. The CDR3 nucleotides are TGTGCCTGGACAGGGATTTCAACTAATGAAAAACTGTTTTTT. Protein sequence: CAWTGISTNEKLFF. The variable domain in full, completed from reference TRBV30 and TRBJ1-4, reads SQTIHQWPATLVQPVGSPLSLECTVEGTSNPNLYWYRQAAGRGLQLLFYSVGIGQISSEVPQNLSASRPQDRQFILSSKKLLLSDSGFYLCAWTGISTNEKLFFGSGTQLSVL.

This clone came up a few times. The chain employs TRBV9 and TRBJ2-1, with D maybe TRBD2 (5 bases). The V end lost 7 bases, the J end lost 6 bases, and 14 bases lay between the germline ends. The length of the CDR3 is 13 residues. CDR1 SGDLS and CDR2 YYNGEE come from the germline V gene. The CDR3 region has the DNA TGTGCCAGCGCAGGACGAGGGTCCAATGAGCAGTTCTTC. Its translation: CASAGRGSNEQFF.

This clone was recorded a few times. V usage is TRBV29-1 and J usage is TRBJ2-3, with 8 bases aligning to TRBD1. J was trimmed by 2 bases and V by 8 bases; bases with no gene match: 3. The V gene's germline CDR1 is SQVTM and CDR2 ANQGSEA. The CDR3 runs to 12 residues. Here the CDR3 DNA reads TGCAGCCCGGGACAGGTCACAGATACGCAGTATTTT. It codes for CSPGQVTDTQYF.

The V call is TRBV7-2, the J call TRBJ1-2; 10 bases align to TRBD1. CDR1 and CDR2 from the germline V gene are SGHTA and FQGNSA. This CDR3 comprises 15 residues. V trimming: 2 bases; J trimming: 4 bases; junction bases outside the gene matches: 4. Here the CDR3 DNA reads TGTGCCAGCAGCTTAAGGGGACAGGGGATCTATGGCTACACCTTC. Translated, it gives CASSLRGQGIYGYTF.

There are a few counts of this clone. V gene TRBV18 combines with J gene TRBJ2-7; no definite D call. The V gene's germline CDR1 is KGHSH and CDR2 LQKENI. The CDR3 loop spans 16 amino acids. The germline V and J ends were trimmed by 6 bases and 2 bases, with 20 bases remaining between them. The chain's CDR3 is CASSPQYMREAYEQYF. The CDR3 nucleotides are TGTGCCAGCTCCCCTCAATACATGAGAGAAGCCTACGAGCAGTACTTC.

The J gene is TRBJ2-2, the V gene TRBV5-1, with TRBD2 identical over 11 bases. Germline V gene lookup returns CDR1 SGHRS and CDR2 YFSETQ. The CDR3 has 16 amino acids. The junction had 4 bases not matched to a gene; V was cut back by 4 bases and J by 2 bases. The CDR3 sequence: CASSQTSGINTGELFF. The CDR3 region has the DNA TGCGCCAGCAGCCAGACTAGCGGGATTAACACCGGGGAGCTGTTTTTT. Full variable domain (missing parts from reference TRBV5-1 and TRBJ2-2): KAGVTQTPRYLIKTRGQQVTLSCSPISGHRSVSWYQQTPGQGLQFLFEYFSETQRNKGNFPGRFSGRQFSNSRSEMNVSTLELGDSALYLCASSQTSGINTGELFFGEGSRLTVL.

J is TRBJ1-2 and V is TRBV7-9; unclear D gene. Trimming left V 2 bases short and J 4 bases short, with 11 bases between. Germline V gene data show CDR1 as SEHNR and CDR2 as FQNEAQ (reference sequence). CDR3 length: 14 amino acids. The CDR3 nucleotides are TGTGCCAGCAGCTTAACCGGGTCTGTCTATGGCTACACCTTC. Encoded protein: CASSLTGSVYGYTF.